The TCR beta chain described here comes from a study of cytomegalovirus exposure and HLA in healthy donors. Study-wide context: The approximately 110 validation repertoires were reported in a later analysis to have been generated on the same platform as the approximately 700 first-cohort repertoires.

The ends lost 8 bases at V and 7 bases at J; junction bases unmatched: 5. The CDR3 has 13 amino acids. From germline, CDR1 is MNHEY and CDR2 SMNVEV (reference sequence). The protocol was immunoSEQ multiplex PCR, while the TCRdb copy is restricted to in-frame clones and leaves out a portion. This sample has some 250,000 clones, with 90% found just once. The sequence derives from a woman under 30 in good health and CMV-seronegative. The rearrangement uses TRBV27 and TRBJ1-6, with TRBD1 matching 7 bases. Specimen: PBMCs. The CDR3 coding sequence is TGTGCCAGCTCCGGGACAGCCAATTCACCCCTCCACTTT. Translating gives CASSGTANSPLHF.